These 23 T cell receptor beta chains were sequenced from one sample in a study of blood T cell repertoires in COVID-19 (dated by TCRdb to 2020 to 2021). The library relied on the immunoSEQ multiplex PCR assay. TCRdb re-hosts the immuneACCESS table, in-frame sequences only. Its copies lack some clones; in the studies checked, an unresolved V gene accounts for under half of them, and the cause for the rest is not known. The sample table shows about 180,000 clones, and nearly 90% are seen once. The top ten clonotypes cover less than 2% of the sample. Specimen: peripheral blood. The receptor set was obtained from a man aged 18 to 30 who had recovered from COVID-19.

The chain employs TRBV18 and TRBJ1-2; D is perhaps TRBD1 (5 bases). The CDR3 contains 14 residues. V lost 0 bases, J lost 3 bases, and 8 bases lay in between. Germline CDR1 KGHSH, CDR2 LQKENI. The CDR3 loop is CASSPPEGYYGYTF. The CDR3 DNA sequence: TGTGCCAGCTCACCACCGGAGGGGTACTATGGCTACACCTTC.

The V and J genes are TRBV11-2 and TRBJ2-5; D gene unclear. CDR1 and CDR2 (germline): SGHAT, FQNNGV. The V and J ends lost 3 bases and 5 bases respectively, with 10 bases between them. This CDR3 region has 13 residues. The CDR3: CASSFYERETQYF. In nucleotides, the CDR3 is TGTGCCAGCAGCTTCTATGAGAGGGAGACCCAGTACTTC.

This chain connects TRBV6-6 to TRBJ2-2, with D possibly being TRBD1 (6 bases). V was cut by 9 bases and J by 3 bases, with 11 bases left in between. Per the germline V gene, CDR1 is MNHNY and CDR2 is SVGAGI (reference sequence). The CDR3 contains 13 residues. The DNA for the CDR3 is TGTGCCAGTAGGGGGAAGGACACCGGGGAGCTGTTTTTT. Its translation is CASRGKDTGELFF.

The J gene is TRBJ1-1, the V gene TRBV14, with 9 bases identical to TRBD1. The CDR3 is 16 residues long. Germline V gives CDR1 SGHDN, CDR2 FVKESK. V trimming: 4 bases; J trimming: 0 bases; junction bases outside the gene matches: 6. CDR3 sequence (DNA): TGTGCCAGCAGCCGTAGGGACAGGGTTTTGAACACTGAAGCTTTCTTT. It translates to CASSRRDRVLNTEAFF.

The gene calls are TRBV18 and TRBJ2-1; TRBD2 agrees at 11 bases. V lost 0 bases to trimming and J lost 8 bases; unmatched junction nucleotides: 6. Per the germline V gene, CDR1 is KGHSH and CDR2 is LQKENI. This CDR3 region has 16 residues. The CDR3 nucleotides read TGTGCCAGCTCACCACCCACTAGCGGGAGTGATCATGAGCAGTTCTTC. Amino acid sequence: CASSPPTSGSDHEQFF.

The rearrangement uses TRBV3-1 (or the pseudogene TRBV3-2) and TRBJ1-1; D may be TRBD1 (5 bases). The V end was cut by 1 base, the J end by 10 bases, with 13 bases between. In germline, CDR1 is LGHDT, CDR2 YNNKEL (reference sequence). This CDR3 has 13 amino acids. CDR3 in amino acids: CASSQGGRDSAFF. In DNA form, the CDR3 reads TGTGCCAGCAGCCAAGGTGGCAGGGATTCAGCTTTCTTT.

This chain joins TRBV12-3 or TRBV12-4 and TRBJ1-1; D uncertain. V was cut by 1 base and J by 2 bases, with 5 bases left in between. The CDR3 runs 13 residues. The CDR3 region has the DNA TGTGCCAGCAGTTTAGTCCTAAACACTGAAGCTTTCTTT. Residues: CASSLVLNTEAFF.

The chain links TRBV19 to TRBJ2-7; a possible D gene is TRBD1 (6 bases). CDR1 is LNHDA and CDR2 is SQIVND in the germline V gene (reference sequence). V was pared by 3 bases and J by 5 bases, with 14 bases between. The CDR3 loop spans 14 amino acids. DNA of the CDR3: TGTGCCAGTAGTATCTCCAGGGGTGTAAACGAGCAGTACTTC. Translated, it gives CASSISRGVNEQYF.

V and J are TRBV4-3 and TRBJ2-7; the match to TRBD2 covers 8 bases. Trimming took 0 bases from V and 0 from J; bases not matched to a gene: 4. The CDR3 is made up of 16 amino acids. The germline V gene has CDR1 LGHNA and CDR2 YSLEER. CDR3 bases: TGCGCCAGCAGCCAAGATTGGAGCGGGAGCTCCTACGAGCAGTACTTC. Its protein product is CASSQDWSGSSYEQYF.

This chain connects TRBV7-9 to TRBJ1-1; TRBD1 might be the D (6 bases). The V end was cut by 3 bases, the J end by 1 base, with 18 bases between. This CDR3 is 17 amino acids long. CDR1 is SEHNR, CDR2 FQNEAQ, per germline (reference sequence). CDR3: CASSLIRGSYANTEAFF. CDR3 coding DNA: TGTGCCAGCAGCTTGATTAGGGGGTCGTATGCGAACACTGAAGCTTTCTTT.

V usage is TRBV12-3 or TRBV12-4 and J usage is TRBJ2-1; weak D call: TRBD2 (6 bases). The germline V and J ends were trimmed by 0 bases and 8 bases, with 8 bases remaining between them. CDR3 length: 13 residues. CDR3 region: CASSLAPSDEQFF. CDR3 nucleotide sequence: TGTGCCAGCAGTTTAGCGCCTAGCGATGAGCAGTTCTTC.

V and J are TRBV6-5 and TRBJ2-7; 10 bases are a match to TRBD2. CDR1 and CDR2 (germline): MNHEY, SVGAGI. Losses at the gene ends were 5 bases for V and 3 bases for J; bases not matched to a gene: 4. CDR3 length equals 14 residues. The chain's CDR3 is CASSLAGAFYEQYF. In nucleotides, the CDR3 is TGTGCCAGCAGTCTAGCGGGAGCGTTCTACGAGCAGTACTTC.

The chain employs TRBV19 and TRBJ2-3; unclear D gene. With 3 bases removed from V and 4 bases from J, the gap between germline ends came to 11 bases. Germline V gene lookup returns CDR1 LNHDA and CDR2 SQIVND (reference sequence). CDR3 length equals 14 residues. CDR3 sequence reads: CASSMNYIADTQYF. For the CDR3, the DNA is TGTGCCAGTAGTATGAACTACATTGCAGATACGCAGTATTTT.

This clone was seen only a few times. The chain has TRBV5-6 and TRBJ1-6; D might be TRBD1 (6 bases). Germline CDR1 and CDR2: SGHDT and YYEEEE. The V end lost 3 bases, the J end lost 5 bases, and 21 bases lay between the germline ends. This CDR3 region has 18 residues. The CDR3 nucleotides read TGTGCCAGCAGCTACGCCGGGACACAAGTCTTTCATAATTCACCCCTCCACTTT. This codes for CASSYAGTQVFHNSPLHF.

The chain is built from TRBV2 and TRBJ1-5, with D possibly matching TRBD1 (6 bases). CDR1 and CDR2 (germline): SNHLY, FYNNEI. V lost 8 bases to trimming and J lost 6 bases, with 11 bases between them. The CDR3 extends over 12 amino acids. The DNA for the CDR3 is TGTGCCAGCGGTGGGGGCACTCAGCCCCAGCATTTT. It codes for CASGGGTQPQHF. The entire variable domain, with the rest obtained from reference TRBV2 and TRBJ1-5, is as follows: EPEVTQTPSHQVTQMGQEVILRCVPISNHLYFYWYRQILGQKVEFLVSFYNNEISEKSEIFDDQFSVERPDGSNFTLKIRSTKLEDSAMYFCASGGGTQPQHFGDGTRLSIL.

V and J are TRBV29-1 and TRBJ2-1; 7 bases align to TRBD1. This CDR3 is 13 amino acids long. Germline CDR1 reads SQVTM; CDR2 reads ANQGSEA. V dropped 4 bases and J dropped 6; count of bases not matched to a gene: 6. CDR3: CSVVPGTANEQFF. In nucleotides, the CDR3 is TGCAGCGTTGTGCCGGGGACAGCCAATGAGCAGTTCTTC.

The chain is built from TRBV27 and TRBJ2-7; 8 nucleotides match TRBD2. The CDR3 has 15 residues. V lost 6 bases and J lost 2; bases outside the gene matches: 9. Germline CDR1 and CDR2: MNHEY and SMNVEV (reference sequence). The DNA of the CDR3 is TGTGCCAGCAGCCTCACTAGCGGCTACGCCTACGAGCAGTACTTC. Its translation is CASSLTSGYAYEQYF.

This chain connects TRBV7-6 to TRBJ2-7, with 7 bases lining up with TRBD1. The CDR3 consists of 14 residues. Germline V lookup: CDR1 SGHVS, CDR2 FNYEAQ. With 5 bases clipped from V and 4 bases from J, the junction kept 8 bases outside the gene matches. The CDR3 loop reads CASSPGTDIYEQYF. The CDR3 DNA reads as TGTGCCAGCAGCCCCGGGACAGATATATACGAGCAGTACTTC. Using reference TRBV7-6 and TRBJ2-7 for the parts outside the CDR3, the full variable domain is GAGVSQSPRYKVTKRGQDVALRCDPISGHVSLYWYRQALGQGPEFLTYFNYEAQQDKSGLPNDRFSAERPEGSISTLTIQRTEQRDSAMYRCASSPGTDIYEQYFGPGTRLTVT.

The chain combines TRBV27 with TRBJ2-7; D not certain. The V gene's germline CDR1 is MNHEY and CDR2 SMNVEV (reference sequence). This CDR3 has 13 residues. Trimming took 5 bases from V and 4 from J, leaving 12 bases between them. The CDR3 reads CASSRTIYYEQYF. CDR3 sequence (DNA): TGTGCCAGCAGTAGAACTATCTATTACGAGCAGTACTTC.

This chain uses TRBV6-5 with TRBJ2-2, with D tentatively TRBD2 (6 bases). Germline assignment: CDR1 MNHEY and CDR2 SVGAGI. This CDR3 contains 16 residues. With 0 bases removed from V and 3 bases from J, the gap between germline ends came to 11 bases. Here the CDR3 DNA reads TGTGCCAGCAGTTACTCGTCAAGGAGGGACACCGGGGAGCTGTTTTTT. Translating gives CASSYSSRRDTGELFF.

This chain's CDR3 is CASSYLGTGVNEQFF. The DNA for the CDR3 is TGTGCCAGCAGTTACTTGGGGACAGGGGTGAATGAGCAGTTCTTC. This chain uses TRBV6-5 with TRBJ2-1, with 10 nucleotides matching TRBD1. CDR3 length: 15 residues. Trimming cost V 1 base and J 7 bases; bases outside gene matches: 4. From germline, CDR1 is MNHEY and CDR2 SVGAGI.

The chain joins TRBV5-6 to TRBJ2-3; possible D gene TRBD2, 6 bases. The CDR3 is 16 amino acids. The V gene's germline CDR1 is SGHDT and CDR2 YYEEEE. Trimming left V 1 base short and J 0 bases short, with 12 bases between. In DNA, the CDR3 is TGTGCCAGCAGCTTGTTAGCGGTATCTAGCACAGATACGCAGTATTTT. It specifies CASSLLAVSSTDTQYF.

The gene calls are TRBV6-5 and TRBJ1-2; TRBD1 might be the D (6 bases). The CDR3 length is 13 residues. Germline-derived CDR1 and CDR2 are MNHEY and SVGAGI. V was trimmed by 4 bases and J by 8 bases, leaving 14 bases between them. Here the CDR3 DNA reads TGTGCCAGCAGTTTTAGGGGGTTGAGGGGCTACACCTTC. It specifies CASSFRGLRGYTF.